This T cell receptor (beta chain) stems from a study of early T cells in non-severe SARS-CoV-2 infection. At the level of the study: Bulk RNA taken from unsorted whole blood was sequenced, leaving chains unpaired.

Attached unique molecular identifiers marked individual cDNA molecules. MiXCR was run by TCRdb on the 5' RACE reads, yielding one entry per CDR3 protein. The sample consists of about 64,000 distinct CDR3 sequences, roughly 18% of them appearing once. This clonotype has only a few counts. V lost 5 bases to trimming and J lost 5 bases, with 9 bases between them. The CDR3 covers 12 residues. The genes are TRBV12-3 or TRBV12-4 and TRBJ1-1; D unresolved. The specimen was whole blood, collected at baseline. The source is an adult who was a healthcare worker with PCR-confirmed SARS-CoV-2 infection or an uninfected control (not recorded which). CDR3 in DNA: TGTGCCAGCAGTCCTCTGGTAACTGAAGCTTTCTTT. Its protein product is CASSPLVTEAFF.